This T cell receptor beta chain was profiled in a study of T-cell reconstitution after alpha-beta-depleted transplantation in children. Notes on the study in general: Some patients' high day-60 TCRbeta diversity was traced to surviving recipient T cells and thymic progenitors. Diversity and T-cell counts at one year after transplant derived mostly from new T cells.

Unique molecular identifiers were built into the TCRbeta library. TCRdb processed the PCR reads anew with MiXCR; each CDR3 protein has one entry. Among about 420,000 distinct CDR3 sequences listed, around 15% were seen once. The germline CDR1 and CDR2 sequences are MNHNS and SASEGT. The CDR3 runs to 16 residues. Trimming left V 5 bases short and J 2 bases short, with 19 bases between. With regard to this clonotype: Antigen unknown.

The TCR comes from a boy younger than two who had a stem cell transplant for Wiskott-Aldrich syndrome, so the T cells may come from the graft donor. The sample was PBMCs, mostly from graft donor cells, taken 360 days after TCRalphabeta/CD19-depleted stem cell transplant. V gene TRBV6-1 combines with J gene TRBJ2-7, with a possible D match to TRBD2 (5 bases). The chain's CDR3 is CASSPLSTGSTYEQYF. DNA of the CDR3: TGTGCCAGCAGTCCCCTTTCTACGGGGTCTACCTACGAGCAGTACTTC.